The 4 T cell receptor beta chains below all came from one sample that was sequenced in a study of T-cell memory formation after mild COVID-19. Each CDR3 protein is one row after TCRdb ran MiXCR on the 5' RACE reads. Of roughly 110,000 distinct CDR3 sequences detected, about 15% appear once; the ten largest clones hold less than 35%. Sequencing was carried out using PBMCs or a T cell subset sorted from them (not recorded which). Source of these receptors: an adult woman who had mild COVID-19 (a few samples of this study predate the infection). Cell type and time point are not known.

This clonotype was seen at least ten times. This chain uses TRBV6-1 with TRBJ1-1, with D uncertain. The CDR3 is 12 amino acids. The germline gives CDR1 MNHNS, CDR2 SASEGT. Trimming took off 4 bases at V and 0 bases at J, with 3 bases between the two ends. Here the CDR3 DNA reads TGTGCCAGCAGTGGGGTGAACACTGAAGCTTTCTTT. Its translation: CASSGVNTEAFF.

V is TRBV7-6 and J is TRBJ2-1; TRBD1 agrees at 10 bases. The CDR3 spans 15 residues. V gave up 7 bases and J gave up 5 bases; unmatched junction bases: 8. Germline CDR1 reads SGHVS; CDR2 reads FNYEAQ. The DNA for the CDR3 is TGTGCCAGCAACCCCGGGACAGGGGACCACAATGAGCAGTTCTTC. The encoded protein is CASNPGTGDHNEQFF.

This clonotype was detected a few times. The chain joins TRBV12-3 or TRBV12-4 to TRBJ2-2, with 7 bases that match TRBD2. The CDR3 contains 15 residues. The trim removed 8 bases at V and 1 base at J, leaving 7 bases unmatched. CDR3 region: CASGAGTKNTGELFF. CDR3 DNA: TGTGCCAGCGGGGCCGGGACTAAGAACACCGGGGAGCTGTTTTTT.

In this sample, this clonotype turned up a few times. CDR3 in amino acids: CASSYSRKYGQTLYEQYF. CDR3 sequence (DNA): TGTGCCAGCAGTTACTCTCGAAAATACGGACAGACCCTCTACGAGCAGTACTTC. The chain is built from TRBV6-2 or TRBV6-3 and TRBJ2-7; D perhaps matches TRBD1 (6 bases). This CDR3 comprises 18 residues. Germline-derived CDR1 and CDR2 are MNHEY and SVGEGT. V dropped 0 bases and J dropped 3 bases, with 21 bases sitting between them.